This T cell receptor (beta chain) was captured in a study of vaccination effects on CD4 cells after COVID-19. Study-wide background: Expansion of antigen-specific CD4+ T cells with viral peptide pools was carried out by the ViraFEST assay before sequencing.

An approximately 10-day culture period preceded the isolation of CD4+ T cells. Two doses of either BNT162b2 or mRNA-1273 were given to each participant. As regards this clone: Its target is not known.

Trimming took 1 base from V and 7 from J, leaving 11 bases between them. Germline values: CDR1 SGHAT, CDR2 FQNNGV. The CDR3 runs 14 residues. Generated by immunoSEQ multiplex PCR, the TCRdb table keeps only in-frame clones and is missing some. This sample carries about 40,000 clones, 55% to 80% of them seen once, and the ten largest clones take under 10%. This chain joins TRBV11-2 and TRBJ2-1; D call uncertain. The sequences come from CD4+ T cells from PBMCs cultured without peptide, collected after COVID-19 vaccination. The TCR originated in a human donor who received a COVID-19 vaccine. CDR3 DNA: TGTGCCAGCAGCTTAGTTCGGACCCCGAATGAGCAGTTCTTC. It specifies CASSLVRTPNEQFF.